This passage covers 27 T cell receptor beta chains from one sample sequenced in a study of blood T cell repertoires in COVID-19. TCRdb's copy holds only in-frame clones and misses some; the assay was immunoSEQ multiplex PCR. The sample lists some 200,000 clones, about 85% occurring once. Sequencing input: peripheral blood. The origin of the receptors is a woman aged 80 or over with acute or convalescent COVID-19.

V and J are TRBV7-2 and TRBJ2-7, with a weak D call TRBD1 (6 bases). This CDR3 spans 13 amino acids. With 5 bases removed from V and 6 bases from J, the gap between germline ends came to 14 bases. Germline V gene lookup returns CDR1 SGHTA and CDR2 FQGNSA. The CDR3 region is CASSVRQAAEQYF. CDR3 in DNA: TGTGCCAGCAGCGTAAGACAGGCCGCCGAGCAGTACTTC.

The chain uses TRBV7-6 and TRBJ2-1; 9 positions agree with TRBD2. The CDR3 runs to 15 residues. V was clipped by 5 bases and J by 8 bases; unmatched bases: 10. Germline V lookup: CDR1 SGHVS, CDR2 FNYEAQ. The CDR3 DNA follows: TGTGCCAGCAGCCCCGGGAGCGGGGGGATCGATGAGCAGTTCTTC. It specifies CASSPGSGGIDEQFF. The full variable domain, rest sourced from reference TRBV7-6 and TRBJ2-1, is GAGVSQSPRYKVTKRGQDVALRCDPISGHVSLYWYRQALGQGPEFLTYFNYEAQQDKSGLPNDRFSAERPEGSISTLTIQRTEQRDSAMYRCASSPGSGGIDEQFFGPGTRLTVL.

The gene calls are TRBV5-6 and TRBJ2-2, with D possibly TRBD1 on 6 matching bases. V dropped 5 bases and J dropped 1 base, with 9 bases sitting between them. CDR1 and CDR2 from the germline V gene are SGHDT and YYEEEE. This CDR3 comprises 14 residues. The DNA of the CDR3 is TGTGCCAGCAGGCAGGGGAGGAACACCGGGGAGCTGTTTTTT. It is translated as CASRQGRNTGELFF.

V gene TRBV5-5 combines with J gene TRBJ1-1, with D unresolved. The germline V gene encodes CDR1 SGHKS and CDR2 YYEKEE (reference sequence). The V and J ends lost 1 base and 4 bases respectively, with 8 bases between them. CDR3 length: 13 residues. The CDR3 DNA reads TGTGCCAGCAGCTTGCGGGGTGGCACTGAAGCTTTCTTT. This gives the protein CASSLRGGTEAFF.

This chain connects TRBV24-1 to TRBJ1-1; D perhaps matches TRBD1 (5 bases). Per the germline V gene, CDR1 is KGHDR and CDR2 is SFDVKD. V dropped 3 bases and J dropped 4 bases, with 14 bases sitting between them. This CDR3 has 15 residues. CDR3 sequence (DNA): TGTGCCACCAGTGATAGCAAGGGGCGCAGCACTGAAGCTTTCTTT. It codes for CATSDSKGRSTEAFF.

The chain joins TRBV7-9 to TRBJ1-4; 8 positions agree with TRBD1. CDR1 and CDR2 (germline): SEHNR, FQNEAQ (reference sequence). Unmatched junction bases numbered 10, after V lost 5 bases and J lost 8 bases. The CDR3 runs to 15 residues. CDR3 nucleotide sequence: TGTGCCAGCAGCCCCGGACAGGGACTAAACGAAAAACTGTTTTTT. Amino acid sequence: CASSPGQGLNEKLFF.

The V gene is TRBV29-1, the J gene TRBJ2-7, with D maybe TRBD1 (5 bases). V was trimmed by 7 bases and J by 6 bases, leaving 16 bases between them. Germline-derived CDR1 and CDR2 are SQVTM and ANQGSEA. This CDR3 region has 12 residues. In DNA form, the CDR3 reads TGCAGCGCAGGTCCAGGGTATCTCGAGCAGTACTTC. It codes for CSAGPGYLEQYF.

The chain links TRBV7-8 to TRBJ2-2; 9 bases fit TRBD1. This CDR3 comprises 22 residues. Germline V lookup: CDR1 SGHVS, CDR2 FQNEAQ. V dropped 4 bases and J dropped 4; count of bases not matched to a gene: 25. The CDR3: CASSSSWTFGSDRGKGTGELFF. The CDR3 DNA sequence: TGTGCCAGCAGCTCCTCTTGGACTTTTGGGAGCGACAGGGGGAAAGGCACCGGGGAGCTGTTTTTT.

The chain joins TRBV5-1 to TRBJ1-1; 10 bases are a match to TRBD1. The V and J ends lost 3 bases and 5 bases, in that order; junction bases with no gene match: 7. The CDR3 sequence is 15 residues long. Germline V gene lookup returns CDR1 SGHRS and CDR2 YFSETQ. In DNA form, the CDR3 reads TGCGCCAGCAGCTGGGGAGGGACAGGGGAAACTGAAGCTTTCTTT. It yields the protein CASSWGGTGETEAFF.

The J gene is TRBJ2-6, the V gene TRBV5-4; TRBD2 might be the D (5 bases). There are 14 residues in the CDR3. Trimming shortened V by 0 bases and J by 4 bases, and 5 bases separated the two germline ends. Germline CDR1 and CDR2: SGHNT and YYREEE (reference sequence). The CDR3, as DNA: TGTGCCAGCAGCTTGGCGGGAGGGGCCAACGTCCTGACTTTC. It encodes CASSLAGGANVLTF.

The CDR3 sequence is CASSPSGQSYEQYF. As DNA, the CDR3 is TGTGCCAGCTCACCAAGCGGACAGTCCTACGAGCAGTACTTC. The chain employs TRBV18 and TRBJ2-7; TRBD1 might be the D (6 bases). Germline V gene data show CDR1 as KGHSH and CDR2 as LQKENI. This CDR3 is built from 14 residues. Trimming removed 2 bases from V and 1 base from J, with 9 bases in between.

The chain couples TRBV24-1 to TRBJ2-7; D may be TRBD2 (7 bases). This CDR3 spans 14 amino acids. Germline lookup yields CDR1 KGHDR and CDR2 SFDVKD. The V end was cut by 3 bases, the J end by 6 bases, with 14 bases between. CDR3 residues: CATSDGGGSSEQYF. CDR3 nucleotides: TGTGCCACCAGTGATGGCGGGGGCAGTTCCGAGCAGTACTTC.

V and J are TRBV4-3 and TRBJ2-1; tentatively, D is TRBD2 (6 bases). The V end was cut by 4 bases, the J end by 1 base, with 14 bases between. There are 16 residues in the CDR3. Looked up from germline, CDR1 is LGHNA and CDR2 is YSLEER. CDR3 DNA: TGCGCCAGCAGCCGAGGTGAGGCGGGGTCCTACAATGAGCAGTTCTTC. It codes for CASSRGEAGSYNEQFF.

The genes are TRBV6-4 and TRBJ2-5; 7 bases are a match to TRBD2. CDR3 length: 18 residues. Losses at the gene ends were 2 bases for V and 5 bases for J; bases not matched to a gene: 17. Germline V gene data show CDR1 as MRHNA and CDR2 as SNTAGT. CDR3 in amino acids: CASSDHRYWGGVGETQYF. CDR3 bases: TGTGCCAGCAGTGACCATCGATATTGGGGGGGAGTAGGTGAGACCCAGTACTTC.

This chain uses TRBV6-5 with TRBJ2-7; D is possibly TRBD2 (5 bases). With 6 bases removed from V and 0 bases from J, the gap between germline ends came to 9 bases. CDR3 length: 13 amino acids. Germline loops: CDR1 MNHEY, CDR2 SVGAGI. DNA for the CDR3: TGTGCCAGCAGCCGGGGTTCCTCCTACGAGCAGTACTTC. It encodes CASSRGSSYEQYF.

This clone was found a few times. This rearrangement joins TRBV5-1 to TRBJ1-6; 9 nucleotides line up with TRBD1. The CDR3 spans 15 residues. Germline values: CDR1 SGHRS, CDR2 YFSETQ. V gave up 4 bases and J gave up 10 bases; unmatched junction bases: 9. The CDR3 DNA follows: TGCGCCAGCAGCCCCGACAGGGGGTTTGGGTCACCCCTCCACTTT. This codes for CASSPDRGFGSPLHF.

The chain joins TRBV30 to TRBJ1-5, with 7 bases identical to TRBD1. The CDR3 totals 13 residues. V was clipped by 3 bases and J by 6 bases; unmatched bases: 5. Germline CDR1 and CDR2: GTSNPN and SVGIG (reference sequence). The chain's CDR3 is CAWSPYRGQPQHF. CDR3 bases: TGTGCCTGGAGCCCATACAGGGGTCAGCCCCAGCATTTT.

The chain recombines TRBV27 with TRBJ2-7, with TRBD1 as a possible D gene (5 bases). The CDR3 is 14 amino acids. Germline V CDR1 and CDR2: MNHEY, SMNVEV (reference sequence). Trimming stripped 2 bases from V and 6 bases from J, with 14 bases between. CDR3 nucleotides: TGTGCCAGCAGTTTAAGGGGCCTTCTAAGCGAGCAGTACTTC. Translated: CASSLRGLLSEQYF.

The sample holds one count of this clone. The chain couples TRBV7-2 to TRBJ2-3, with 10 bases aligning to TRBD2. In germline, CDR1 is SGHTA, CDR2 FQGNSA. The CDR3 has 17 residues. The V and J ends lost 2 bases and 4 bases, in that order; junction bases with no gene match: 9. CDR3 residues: CASSLWGSGGAADTQYF. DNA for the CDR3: TGTGCCAGCAGCTTATGGGGGAGCGGGGGGGCCGCAGATACGCAGTATTTT.

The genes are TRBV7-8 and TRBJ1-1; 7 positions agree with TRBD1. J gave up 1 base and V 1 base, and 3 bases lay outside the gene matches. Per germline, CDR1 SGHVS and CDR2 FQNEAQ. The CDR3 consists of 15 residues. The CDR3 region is CASSLGAGGNTEAFF. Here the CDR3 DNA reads TGTGCCAGCAGCTTAGGTGCAGGGGGGAACACTGAAGCTTTCTTT.

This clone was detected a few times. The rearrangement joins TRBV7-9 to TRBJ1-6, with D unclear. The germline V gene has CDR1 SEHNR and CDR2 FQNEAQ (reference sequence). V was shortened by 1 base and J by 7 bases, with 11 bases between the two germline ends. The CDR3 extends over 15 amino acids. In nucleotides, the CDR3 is TGTGCCAGCAGCTTAGGTGGCGGTTCCAATTCACCCCTCCACTTT. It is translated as CASSLGGGSNSPLHF. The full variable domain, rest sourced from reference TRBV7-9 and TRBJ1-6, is DTGVSQNPRHKITKRGQNVTFRCDPISEHNRLYWYRQTLGQGPEFLTYFQNEAQLEKSRLLSDRFSAERPKGSFSTLEIQRTEQGDSAMYLCASSLGGGSNSPLHFGNGTRLTVT.

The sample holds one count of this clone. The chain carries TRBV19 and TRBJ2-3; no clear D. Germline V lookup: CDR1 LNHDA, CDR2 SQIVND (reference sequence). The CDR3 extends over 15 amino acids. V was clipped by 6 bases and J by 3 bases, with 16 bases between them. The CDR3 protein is CASRLAPRRTDTQYF. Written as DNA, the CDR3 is TGTGCCAGTAGGCTTGCGCCCCGGCGGACAGATACGCAGTATTTT.

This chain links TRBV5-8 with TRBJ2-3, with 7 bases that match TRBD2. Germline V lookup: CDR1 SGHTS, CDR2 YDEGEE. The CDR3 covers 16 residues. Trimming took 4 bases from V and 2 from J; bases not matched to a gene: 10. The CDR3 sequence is CASSLRGGGTTDTQYF. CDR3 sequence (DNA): TGTGCCAGCAGCCTCCGAGGCGGGGGAACCACAGATACGCAGTATTTT.

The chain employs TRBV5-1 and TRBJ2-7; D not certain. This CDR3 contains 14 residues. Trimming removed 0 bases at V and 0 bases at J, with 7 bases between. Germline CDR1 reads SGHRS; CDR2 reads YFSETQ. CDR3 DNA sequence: TGCGCCAGCAGCTTGGTGGGCCTCTCCTACGAGCAGTACTTC. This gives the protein CASSLVGLSYEQYF.

CDR3 bases: TGTGCTAGTGGCTTTACCGGGACATCCGAGACCCAGTACTTC. Translated: CASGFTGTSETQYF. The V gene is TRBV12-5, the J gene TRBJ2-5, with D possibly TRBD1 on 6 matching bases. CDR1 and CDR2 (germline): LGHNT, FRNRAP. CDR3 length equals 14 residues. Trimming removed 6 bases from V and 5 bases from J, with 16 bases in between.

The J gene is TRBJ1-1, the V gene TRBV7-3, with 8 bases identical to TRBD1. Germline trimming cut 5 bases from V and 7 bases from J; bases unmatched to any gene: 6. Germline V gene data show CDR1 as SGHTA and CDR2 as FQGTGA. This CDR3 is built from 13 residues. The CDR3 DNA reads TGTGCCAGCAGCCTCGGACAGGGAGGTGAAGCTTTCTTT. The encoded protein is CASSLGQGGEAFF. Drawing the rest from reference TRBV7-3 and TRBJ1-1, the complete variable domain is GAGVSQTPSNKVTEKGKYVELRCDPISGHTALYWYRQSLGQGPEFLIYFQGTGAADDSGLPNDRFFAVRPEGSVSTLKIQRTERGDSAVYLCASSLGQGGEAFFGQGTRLTVV.

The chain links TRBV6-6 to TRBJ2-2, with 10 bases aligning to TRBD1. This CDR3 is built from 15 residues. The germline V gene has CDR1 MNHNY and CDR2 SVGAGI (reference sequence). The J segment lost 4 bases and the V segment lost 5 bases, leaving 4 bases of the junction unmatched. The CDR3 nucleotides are TGTGCCAGCAGTCCGCGGACAGGGGGCACCGGGGAGCTGTTTTTT. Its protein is CASSPRTGGTGELFF.